This section outlines one T cell receptor beta chain sequence together with its context. Antigen: not known. This entry belongs to a study of T cell responses to AZD1222 COVID-19 vaccine. General observations from the study: Donor demographics were predominantly white British with a female majority; clonal diversity may be underestimated. Spike-wide vaccine-associated CD4 TCRs dominated at 160-218 and 743-854.

The study pooled second doses at about 4 or about 12 weeks. Repertoires were generated with immunoSEQ multiplex PCR, while TCRdb's copy carries only in-frame clones and drops some. Of 56,000 or so clones in the sample, 80% were seen once. Germline V CDR1 and CDR2: MNHNY, SVGAGI (reference sequence). V lost 6 bases and J 7 bases, leaving 19 bases between the germline ends. The CDR3 has 14 residues. The source of this sequence is an adult who received the AZD1222 COVID-19 vaccine. This chain uses TRBV6-6 with TRBJ2-7; D could derive from TRBD1 or TRBD2 (5 bases each). The sequencing here drew on peripheral blood, taken 28 days after the second AZD1222 dose. CDR3 in amino acids: CASRPPGTDREQYF. In DNA, the CDR3 is TGTGCCAGCAGACCTCCCGGGACCGATAGGGAGCAGTACTTC.